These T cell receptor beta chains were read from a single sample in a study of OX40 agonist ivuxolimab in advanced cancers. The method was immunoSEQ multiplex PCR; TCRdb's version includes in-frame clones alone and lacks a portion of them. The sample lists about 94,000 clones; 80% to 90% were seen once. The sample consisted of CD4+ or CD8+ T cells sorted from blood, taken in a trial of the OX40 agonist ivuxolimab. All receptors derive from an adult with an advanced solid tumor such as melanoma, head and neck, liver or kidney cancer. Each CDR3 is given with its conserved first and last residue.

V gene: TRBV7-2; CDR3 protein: CASSTSSGTNTQYF
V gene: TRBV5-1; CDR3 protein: CASSLDLAGYGYTF
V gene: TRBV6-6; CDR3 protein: CASSYDSPGNSPLHF
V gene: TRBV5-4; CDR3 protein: CASSKEANTGELFF
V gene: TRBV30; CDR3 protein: CAWSRSGSLSYEQYF
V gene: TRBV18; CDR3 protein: CASSPELVTGELFF
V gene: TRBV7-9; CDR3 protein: CASSSSGVKSHEQYF
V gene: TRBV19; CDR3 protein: CASTLRGVTEAFF
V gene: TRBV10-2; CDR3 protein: CASRSLTSGGTYNEQFF
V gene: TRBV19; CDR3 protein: CASSMGTDRQETQYF
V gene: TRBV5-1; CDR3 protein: CASSLGLAGRTDTQYF
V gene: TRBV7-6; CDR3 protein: CASSSGGGSYNEQFF
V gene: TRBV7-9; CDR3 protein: CASSLQPFPEAFF
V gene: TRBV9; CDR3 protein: CASSVLASTDTQYF
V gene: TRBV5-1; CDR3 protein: CASSLTGLGGGNTIYF
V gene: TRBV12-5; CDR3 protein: CASGLVDGLANYGYTF
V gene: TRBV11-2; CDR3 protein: CASSSLQGTGELFF
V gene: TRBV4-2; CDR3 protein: CASSQDRGSQNIQYF
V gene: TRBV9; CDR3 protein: CASSVGGGTGRATGKLFF
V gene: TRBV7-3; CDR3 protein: CASSLTGGSTPLHF
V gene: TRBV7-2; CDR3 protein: CASSLSFHNEQFF
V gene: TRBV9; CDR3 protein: CASSEGSTDTQYF
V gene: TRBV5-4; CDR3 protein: CASSLLAGPDGETQYF
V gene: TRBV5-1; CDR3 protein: CASSWGRTQVTQYF
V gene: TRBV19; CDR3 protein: CASSNTGTGRNEQFF
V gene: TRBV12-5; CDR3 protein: CASGFPRGLNTEAFF
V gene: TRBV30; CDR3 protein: CASDTQMNTEAFF
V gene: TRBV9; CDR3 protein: CASSVSGTGLTEAFF
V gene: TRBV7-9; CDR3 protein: CASSRTRGSEAFF
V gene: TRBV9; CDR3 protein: CASSAGQGNTEAFF
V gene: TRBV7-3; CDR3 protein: CASAWSGVNSPLHF
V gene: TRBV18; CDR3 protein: CASSPRGGFEFHEQFF
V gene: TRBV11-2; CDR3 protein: CASSLEETQYF
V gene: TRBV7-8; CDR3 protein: CASSPPTGTKPSSAQYF
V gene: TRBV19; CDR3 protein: CASSIRRTDTDTQYF
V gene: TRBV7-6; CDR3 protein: CASSPRRGGAANEKLFF
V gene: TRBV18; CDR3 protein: CASSPQTGGGTEAFF
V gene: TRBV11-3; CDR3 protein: CASSLQTVNTGELFF
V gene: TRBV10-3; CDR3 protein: CAISERANYGYTF
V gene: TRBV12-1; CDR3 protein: CASSPFTASTNTEAFF
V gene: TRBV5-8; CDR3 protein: CASSLSEGLILPGELFF
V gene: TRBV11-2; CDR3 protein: CASSFRGGYTF
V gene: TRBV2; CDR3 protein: CASRLDFYEQYF
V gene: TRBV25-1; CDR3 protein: CASSEVGFYWPQHF
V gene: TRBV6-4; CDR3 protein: CASTTLQPNYGYTF
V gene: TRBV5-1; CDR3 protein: CASSLGGRGTEAFF
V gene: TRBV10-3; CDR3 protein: CAISEGQGAYGYTF
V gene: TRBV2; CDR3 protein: CASSLDDRDYGYTF
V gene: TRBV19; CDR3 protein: CASSIVAFSSYNEQFF
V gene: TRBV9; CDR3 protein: CASSETGSGGRHYGYTF
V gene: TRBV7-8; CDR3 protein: CASSQGLGTEAFF
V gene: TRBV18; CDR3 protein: CASSPQGNTYSNQPQHF
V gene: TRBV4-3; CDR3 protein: CASSQGGGEGTQYF
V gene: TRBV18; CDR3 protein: CASSQTSGGFTDTQYF